These 15 T cell receptor beta chains were sequenced from one sample in a study of blood T cell repertoires in COVID-19 (TCRdb year 2020). The library was generated by the immunoSEQ multiplex PCR assay. What TCRdb holds here is the immuneACCESS table cut down to in-frame rearrangements. Part of the clones is not present; checked against another copy, under half of the missing clones reflect an unresolved V gene, and the others are unexplained. This sample lists approximately 100,000 clones; approximately 80% were detected once. The ten largest clones take up over 9.5% of the sample. The specimen was peripheral blood. The receptors shown here come from a man between 65 and 85 years old with acute or convalescent COVID-19.

The chain carries TRBV11-2 and TRBJ1-2; 8 bases align to TRBD1. Germline trimming cut 5 bases from V and 7 bases from J; bases unmatched to any gene: 6. The CDR3 spans 13 residues. The germline gives CDR1 SGHAT, CDR2 FQNNGV. CDR3: CASSLDRVIGYTF. The CDR3 DNA is TGTGCCAGCAGCCTGGACAGGGTGATTGGCTACACCTTC.

With regard to this clone: Its ends do not fully match the called genes, so a read error is possible. The V gene is TRBV29-1, the J gene TRBJ2-7; 7 nucleotides line up with TRBD1. CDR3 length equals 10 residues. Per germline, CDR1 SQVTM and CDR2 ANQGSEA. CDR3 amino acids: CSVADREQSF. The CDR3 nucleotides are TGCAGCGTTGCCGACAGGGAACAGAGCTTC.

The gene calls are TRBV7-3 and TRBJ1-3; possible D gene TRBD1, 6 bases. The CDR3 length is 15 residues. Deletions cut 5 bases from V and 4 bases from J, with 15 bases between. In germline, CDR1 is SGHTA, CDR2 FQGTGA. CDR3 protein: CASSQGRGSGNTIYF. The DNA of the CDR3 is TGTGCCAGCAGCCAAGGCAGGGGATCCGGAAACACCATATATTTT.

The rearrangement uses TRBV5-5 and TRBJ1-1; possibly TRBD1 for D (5 bases). CDR3 size: 13 residues. V lost 4 bases and J 12 bases, leaving 19 bases between the germline ends. In germline, CDR1 is SGHKS, CDR2 YYEKEE (reference sequence). The CDR3 DNA reads TGTGCCAGCAGCGTCCCTTCGCAGGGCGGGACTTTCTTT. It specifies CASSVPSQGGTFF.

The rearrangement joins TRBV4-1 to TRBJ2-1, with D maybe TRBD1 (5 bases). The CDR3 consists of 15 residues. The germline V gene encodes CDR1 MGHRA and CDR2 YSYEKL. V lost 0 bases, J lost 3 bases, and 9 bases lay in between. The CDR3 DNA follows: TGCGCCAGCAGCCAAGAGGTAAGGGGCTACAATGAGCAGTTCTTC. This codes for CASSQEVRGYNEQFF.

The V gene is TRBV6-2 or TRBV6-3, the J gene TRBJ2-5; maybe TRBD2 (5 bases). The CDR3 spans 13 residues. Germline CDR1 reads MNHEY; CDR2 reads SVGEGT. Trimming left V 6 bases short and J 2 bases short, with 10 bases between. The DNA of the CDR3 is TGTGCCAGCAGCGATGGACTGCAAGAGACCCAGTACTTC. This codes for CASSDGLQETQYF.

The J gene is TRBJ2-1, the V gene TRBV19; 9 positions agree with TRBD1. The CDR3 covers 15 residues. Germline lookup yields CDR1 LNHDA and CDR2 SQIVND (reference sequence). Trimming removed 3 bases from V and 9 bases from J; junction bases left unmatched: 9. CDR3 sequence reads: CASSMMGQGLGEQFF. CDR3 nucleotides: TGTGCCAGTAGTATGATGGGACAGGGTCTAGGTGAGCAGTTCTTC.

The chain uses TRBV5-4 and TRBJ1-2; possibly TRBD1 for D (5 bases). This CDR3 comprises 14 residues. Trimming left V 4 bases short and J 2 bases short, with 12 bases between. In germline, CDR1 is SGHNT, CDR2 YYREEE (reference sequence). The CDR3 sequence: CASSPSQGNYGYTF. Written as DNA, the CDR3 is TGTGCCAGCAGCCCGTCCCAGGGAAACTATGGCTACACCTTC.

J is TRBJ2-7 and V is TRBV10-3, with 11 bases aligning to TRBD1. Looked up from germline, CDR1 is ENHRY and CDR2 is SYGVKD. V was clipped by 3 bases and J by 6 bases; unmatched bases: 7. The CDR3 runs 15 residues. The CDR3, as DNA: TGTGCCATCAGTGATATTGGACAGGGGGCAAGCGAGCAGTACTTC. The encoded protein is CAISDIGQGASEQYF.

This CDR3 is CASSLARSGANVLTF. CDR3 nucleotide sequence: TGTGCCAGCAGCTTAGCCCGTTCTGGGGCCAACGTCCTGACTTTC. The chain links TRBV7-8 to TRBJ2-6; no definite D call. Per germline, CDR1 SGHVS and CDR2 FQNEAQ. With 0 bases removed from V and 1 base from J, the gap between germline ends came to 4 bases. This CDR3 comprises 15 residues.

This clone came up once. The chain is built from TRBV7-9 and TRBJ1-3, with 7 bases identical to TRBD1. The CDR3 runs 15 residues. CDR1 is SEHNR and CDR2 is FQNEAQ in the germline V gene (reference sequence). Trimming removed 5 bases from V and 6 bases from J; junction bases left unmatched: 10. The CDR3 sequence: CASSVRQGAENTIYF. In DNA form, the CDR3 reads TGTGCCAGCAGCGTGCGACAGGGTGCCGAAAACACCATATATTTT.

This sequence joins TRBV7-6 and TRBJ2-5; D is possibly TRBD2 (5 bases). Germline CDR1 SGHVS, CDR2 FNYEAQ. CDR3 length: 15 residues. V was pared by 2 bases and J by 5 bases, with 15 bases between. The CDR3 loop is CASSLNVGSVETQYF. CDR3 sequence (DNA): TGTGCCAGCAGCTTAAACGTAGGGAGCGTGGAGACCCAGTACTTC. The complete variable domain, with remaining parts taken from reference TRBV7-6 and TRBJ2-5, reads GAGVSQSPRYKVTKRGQDVALRCDPISGHVSLYWYRQALGQGPEFLTYFNYEAQQDKSGLPNDRFSAERPEGSISTLTIQRTEQRDSAMYRCASSLNVGSVETQYFGPGTRLLVL.

This chain links TRBV5-1 with TRBJ1-1; 11 nucleotides align to TRBD1. This CDR3 is built from 14 residues. CDR1 is SGHRS, CDR2 YFSETQ, per germline. J lost 4 bases, V lost 3 bases, and 2 bases had no gene match. CDR3 residues: CASSWGTGGTEAFF. As DNA, the CDR3 is TGCGCCAGCAGCTGGGGGACAGGGGGCACTGAAGCTTTCTTT.

This clone was found once. The J gene is TRBJ2-7, the V gene TRBV15; 7 nucleotides align to TRBD2. Losses at the gene ends were 6 bases for V and 2 bases for J; bases not matched to a gene: 19. The CDR3 covers 18 residues. Germline CDR1 is LNHNV and CDR2 is YYDKDF (reference sequence). The CDR3 loop reads CATSRSPTSPTSPYEQYF. CDR3 DNA sequence: TGTGCCACCAGTCGTTCTCCGACTAGCCCAACCAGTCCCTACGAGCAGTACTTC.

CDR3 bases: TGTGCCAGCAGCCAAGGGGGTAGCGTTGGGAATACGCAGTATTTT. Protein sequence: CASSQGGSVGNTQYF. This chain uses TRBV3-1 (or the pseudogene TRBV3-2) with TRBJ2-3; possibly TRBD2 for D (5 bases). V shed 1 base and J shed 7 bases, with 15 bases lying between them. Germline CDR1 and CDR2: LGHDT and YNNKEL (reference sequence). This CDR3 is built from 15 residues.